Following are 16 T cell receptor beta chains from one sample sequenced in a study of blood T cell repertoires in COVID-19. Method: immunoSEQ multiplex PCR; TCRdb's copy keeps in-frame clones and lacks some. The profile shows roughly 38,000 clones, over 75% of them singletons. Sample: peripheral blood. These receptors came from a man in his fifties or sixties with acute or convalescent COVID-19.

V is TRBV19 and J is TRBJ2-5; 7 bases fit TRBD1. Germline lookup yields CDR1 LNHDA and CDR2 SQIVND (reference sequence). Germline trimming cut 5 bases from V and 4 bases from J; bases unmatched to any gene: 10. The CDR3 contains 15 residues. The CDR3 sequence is CASSVGQSFLETQYF. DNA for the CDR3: TGTGCCAGTAGTGTGGGACAGAGCTTTTTAGAGACCCAGTACTTC.

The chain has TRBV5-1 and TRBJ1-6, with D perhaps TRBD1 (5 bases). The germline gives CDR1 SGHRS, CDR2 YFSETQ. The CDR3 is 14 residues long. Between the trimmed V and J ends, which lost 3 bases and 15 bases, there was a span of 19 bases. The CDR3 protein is CASSSTILRDGLHF. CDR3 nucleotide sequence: TGCGCCAGCAGCTCGACCATTCTCAGGGATGGCCTCCACTTT.

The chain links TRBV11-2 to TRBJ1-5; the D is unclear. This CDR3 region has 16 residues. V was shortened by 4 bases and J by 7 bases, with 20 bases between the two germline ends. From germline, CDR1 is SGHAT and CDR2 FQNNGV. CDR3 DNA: TGTGCCAGCAGCTCCGAACTGGGTCGGGGTGAGCAGCCCCAGCATTTT. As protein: CASSSELGRGEQPQHF. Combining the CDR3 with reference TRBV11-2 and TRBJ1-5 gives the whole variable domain EAGVAQSPRYKIIEKRQSVAFWCNPISGHATLYWYQQILGQGPKLLIQFQNNGVVDDSQLPKDRFSAERLKGVDSTLKIQPAKLEDSAVYLCASSSELGRGEQPQHFGDGTRLSIL.

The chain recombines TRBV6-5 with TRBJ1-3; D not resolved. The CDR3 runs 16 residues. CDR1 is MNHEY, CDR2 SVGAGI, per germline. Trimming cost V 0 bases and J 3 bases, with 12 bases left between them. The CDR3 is CASSYSRVTYGNTIYF. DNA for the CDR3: TGTGCCAGCAGTTACTCTCGGGTAACTTATGGAAACACCATATATTTT.

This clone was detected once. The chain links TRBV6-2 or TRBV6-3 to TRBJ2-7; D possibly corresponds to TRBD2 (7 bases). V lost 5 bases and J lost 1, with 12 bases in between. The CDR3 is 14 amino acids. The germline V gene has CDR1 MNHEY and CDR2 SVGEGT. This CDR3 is CASSRGAGSYEQYF. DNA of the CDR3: TGTGCCAGCAGTCGGGGGGCGGGATCCTACGAGCAGTACTTC.

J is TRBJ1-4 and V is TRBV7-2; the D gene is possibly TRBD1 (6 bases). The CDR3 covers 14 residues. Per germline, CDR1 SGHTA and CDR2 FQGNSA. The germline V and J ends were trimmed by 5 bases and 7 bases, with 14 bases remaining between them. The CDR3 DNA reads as TGTGCCAGCAGCCCCGGCGGGGGCGGTGAAAAACTGTTTTTT. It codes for CASSPGGGGEKLFF. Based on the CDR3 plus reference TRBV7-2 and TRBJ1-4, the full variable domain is GAGVSQSPSNKVTEKGKDVELRCDPISGHTALYWYRQSLGQGLEFLIYFQGNSAPDKSGLPSDRFSAERTGGSVSTLTIQRTQQEDSAVYLCASSPGGGGEKLFFGSGTQLSVL.

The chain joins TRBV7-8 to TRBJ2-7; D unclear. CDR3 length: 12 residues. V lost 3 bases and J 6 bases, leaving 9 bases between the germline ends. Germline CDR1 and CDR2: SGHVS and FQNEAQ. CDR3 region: CASSLMRTEQYF. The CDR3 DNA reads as TGTGCCAGCAGCTTGATGCGAACCGAGCAGTACTTC.

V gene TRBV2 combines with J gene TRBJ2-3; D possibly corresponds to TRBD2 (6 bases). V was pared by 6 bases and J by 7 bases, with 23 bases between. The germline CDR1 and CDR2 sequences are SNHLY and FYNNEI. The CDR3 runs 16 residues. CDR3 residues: CASRALLAEHSNTQYF. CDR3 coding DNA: TGTGCCAGCAGAGCCCTTTTAGCGGAACACTCCAATACGCAGTATTTT.

DNA of the CDR3: TGTGCCACCAGTGACCAGGACAGGGGGTCCTACAATGAGCAGTTCTTC. Its protein product is CATSDQDRGSYNEQFF. The rearrangement joins TRBV24-1 to TRBJ2-1, with 10 bases lining up with TRBD1. The CDR3 is 16 amino acids. V trimming: 4 bases; J trimming: 1 base; junction bases outside the gene matches: 3. In germline, CDR1 is KGHDR, CDR2 SFDVKD.

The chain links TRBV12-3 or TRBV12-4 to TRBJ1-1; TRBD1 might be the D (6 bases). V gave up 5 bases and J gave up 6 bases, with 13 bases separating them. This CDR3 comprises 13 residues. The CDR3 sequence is CASSRGGAPEAFF. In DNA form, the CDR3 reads TGTGCCAGCAGTAGGGGGGGGGCACCTGAAGCTTTCTTT.

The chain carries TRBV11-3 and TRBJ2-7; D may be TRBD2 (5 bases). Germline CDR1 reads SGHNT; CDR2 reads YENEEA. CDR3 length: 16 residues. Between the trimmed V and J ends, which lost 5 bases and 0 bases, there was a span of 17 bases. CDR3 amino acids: CASSPYRPGSSYEQYF. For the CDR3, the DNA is TGTGCCAGCAGCCCCTACCGGCCGGGGAGCTCCTACGAGCAGTACTTC.

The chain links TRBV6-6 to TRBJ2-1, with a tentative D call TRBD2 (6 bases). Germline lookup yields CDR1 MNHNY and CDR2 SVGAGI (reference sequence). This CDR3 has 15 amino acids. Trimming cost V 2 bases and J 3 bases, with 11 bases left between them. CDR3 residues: CASSYPGGNYNEQFF. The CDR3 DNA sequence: TGTGCCAGCAGTTACCCCGGCGGGAACTACAATGAGCAGTTCTTC.

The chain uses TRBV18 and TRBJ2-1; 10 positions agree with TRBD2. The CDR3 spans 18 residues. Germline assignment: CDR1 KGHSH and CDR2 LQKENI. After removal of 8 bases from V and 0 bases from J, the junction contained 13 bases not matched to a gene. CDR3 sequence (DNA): TGTGCCAGCCGCTCTAGGACGGTAGCGGGGGGCTCCTACAATGAGCAGTTCTTC. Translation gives CASRSRTVAGGSYNEQFF.

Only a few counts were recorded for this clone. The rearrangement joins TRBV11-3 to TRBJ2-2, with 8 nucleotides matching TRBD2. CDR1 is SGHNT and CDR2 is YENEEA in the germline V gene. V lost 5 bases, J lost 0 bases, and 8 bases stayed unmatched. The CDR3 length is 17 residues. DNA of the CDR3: TGTGCCAGCAGCAAATCACTAGCGGACCCGAACACCGGGGAGCTGTTTTTT. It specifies CASSKSLADPNTGELFF.

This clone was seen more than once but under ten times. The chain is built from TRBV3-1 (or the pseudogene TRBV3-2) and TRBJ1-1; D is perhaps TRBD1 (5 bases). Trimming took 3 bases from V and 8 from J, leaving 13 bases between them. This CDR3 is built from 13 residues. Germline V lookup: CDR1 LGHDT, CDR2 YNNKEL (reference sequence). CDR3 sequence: CASSHRQTPEAFF. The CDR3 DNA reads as TGTGCCAGCAGCCACCGACAGACTCCCGAAGCTTTCTTT.

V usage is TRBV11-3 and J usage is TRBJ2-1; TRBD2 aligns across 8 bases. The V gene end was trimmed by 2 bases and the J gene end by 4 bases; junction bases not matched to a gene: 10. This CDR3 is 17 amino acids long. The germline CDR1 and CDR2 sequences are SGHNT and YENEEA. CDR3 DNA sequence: TGTGCCAGCAGCTTATCGTCTACGGGAGGGCTATACAATGAGCAGTTCTTC. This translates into CASSLSSTGGLYNEQFF.